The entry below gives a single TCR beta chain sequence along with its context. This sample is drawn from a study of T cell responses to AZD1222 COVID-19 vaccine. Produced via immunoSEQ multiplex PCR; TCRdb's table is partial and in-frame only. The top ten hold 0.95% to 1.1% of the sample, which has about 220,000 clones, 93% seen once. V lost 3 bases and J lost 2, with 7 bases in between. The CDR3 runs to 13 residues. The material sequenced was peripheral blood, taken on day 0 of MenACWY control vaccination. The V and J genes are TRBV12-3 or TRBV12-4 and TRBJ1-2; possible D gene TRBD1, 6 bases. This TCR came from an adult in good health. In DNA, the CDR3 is TGTGCCAGCAGTTTCGGACAGAACTATGGCTACACCTTC. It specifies CASSFGQNYGYTF.